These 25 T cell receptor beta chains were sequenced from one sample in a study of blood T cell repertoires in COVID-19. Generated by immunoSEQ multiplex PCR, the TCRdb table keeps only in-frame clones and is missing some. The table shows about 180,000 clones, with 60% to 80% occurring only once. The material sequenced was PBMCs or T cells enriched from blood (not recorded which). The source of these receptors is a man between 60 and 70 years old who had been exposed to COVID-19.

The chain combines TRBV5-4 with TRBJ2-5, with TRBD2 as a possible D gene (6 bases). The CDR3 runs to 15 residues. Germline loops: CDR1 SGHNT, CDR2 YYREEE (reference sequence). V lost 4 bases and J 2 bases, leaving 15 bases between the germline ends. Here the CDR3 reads CASSAARREQETQYF. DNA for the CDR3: TGTGCCAGCAGCGCGGCGAGACGGGAGCAAGAGACCCAGTACTTC.

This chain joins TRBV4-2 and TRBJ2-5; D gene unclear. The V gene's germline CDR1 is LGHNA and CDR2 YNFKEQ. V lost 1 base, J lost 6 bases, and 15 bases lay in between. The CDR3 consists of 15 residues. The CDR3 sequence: CASSQVNFGAKTQYF. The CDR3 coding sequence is TGTGCCAGCAGCCAAGTCAATTTCGGAGCGAAGACCCAGTACTTC.

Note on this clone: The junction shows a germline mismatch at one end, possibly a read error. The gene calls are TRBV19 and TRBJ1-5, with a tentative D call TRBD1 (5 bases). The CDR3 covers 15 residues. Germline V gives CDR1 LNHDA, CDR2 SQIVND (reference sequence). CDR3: CTSTLGPVGNQPQHF. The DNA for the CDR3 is TGTACCAGTACACTGGGGCCGGTGGGCAATCAGCCCCAGCATTTT.

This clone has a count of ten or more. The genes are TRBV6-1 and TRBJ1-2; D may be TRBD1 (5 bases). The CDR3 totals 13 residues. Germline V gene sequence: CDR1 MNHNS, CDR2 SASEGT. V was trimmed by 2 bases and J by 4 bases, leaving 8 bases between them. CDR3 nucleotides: TGTGCCAGCAGTGAACGACAGAGCTATGGCTACACCTTC. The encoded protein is CASSERQSYGYTF.

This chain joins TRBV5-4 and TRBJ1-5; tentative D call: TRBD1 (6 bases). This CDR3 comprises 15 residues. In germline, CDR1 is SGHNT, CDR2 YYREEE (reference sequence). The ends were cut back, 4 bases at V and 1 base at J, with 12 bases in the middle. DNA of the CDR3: TGTGCCAGCAGCCCCGGGGGGGCGAGCAATCAGCCCCAGCATTTT. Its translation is CASSPGGASNQPQHF.

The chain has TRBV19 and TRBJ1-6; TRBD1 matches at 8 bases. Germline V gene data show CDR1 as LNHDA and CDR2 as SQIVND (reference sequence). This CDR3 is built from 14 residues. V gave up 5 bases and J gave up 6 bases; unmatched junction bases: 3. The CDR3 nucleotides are TGTGCCAGTAGTTTCAGGGGGCCTAATTCACCCCTCCACTTT. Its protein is CASSFRGPNSPLHF. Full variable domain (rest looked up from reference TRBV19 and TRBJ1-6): DGGITQSPKYLFRKEGQNVTLSCEQNLNHDAMYWYRQDPGQGLRLIYYSQIVNDFQKGDIAEGYSVSREKKESFPLTVTSAQKNPTAFYLCASSFRGPNSPLHFGNGTRLTVT.

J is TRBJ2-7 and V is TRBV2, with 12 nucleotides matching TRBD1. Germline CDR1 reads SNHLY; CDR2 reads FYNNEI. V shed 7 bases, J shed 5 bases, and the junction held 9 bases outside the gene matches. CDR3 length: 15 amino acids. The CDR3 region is CASTLWGTGGNEQYF. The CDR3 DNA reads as TGTGCCAGCACCCTCTGGGGGACAGGGGGCAACGAGCAGTACTTC.

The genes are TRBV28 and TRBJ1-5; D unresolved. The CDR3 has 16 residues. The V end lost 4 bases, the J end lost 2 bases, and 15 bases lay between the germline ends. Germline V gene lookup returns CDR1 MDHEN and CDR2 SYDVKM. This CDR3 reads CASSSYRLARNQPQHF. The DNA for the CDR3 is TGTGCCAGCAGTTCCTACCGCCTTGCCCGCAATCAGCCCCAGCATTTT.

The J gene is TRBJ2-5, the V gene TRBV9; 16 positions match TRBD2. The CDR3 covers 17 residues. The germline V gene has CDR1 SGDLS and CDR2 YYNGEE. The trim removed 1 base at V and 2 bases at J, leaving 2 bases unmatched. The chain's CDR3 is CASSVRGLAGGQETQYF. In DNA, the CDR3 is TGTGCCAGCAGCGTACGGGGACTAGCGGGAGGGCAAGAGACCCAGTACTTC.

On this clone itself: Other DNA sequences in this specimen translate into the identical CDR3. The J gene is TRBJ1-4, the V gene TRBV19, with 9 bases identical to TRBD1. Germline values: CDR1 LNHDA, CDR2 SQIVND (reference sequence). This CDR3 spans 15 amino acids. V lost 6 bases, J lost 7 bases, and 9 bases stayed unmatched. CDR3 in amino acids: CASSAGTGLGEKLFF. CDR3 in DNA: TGTGCCAGTAGCGCGGGGACAGGGTTAGGTGAAAAACTGTTTTTT.

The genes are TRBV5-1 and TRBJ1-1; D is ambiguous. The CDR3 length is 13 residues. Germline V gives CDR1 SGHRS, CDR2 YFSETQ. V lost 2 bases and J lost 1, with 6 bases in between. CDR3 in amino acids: CASSLQSNTEAFF. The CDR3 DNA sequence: TGCGCCAGCAGCTTACAATCGAACACTGAAGCTTTCTTT.

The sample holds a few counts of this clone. The CDR3 loop is CASSFQGSGNYGYTF. The DNA of the CDR3 is TGTGCCAGCAGCTTTCAGGGGTCGGGTAACTATGGCTACACCTTC. This chain uses TRBV5-8 with TRBJ1-2; D might be TRBD1 (6 bases). Germline V lookup: CDR1 SGHTS, CDR2 YDEGEE. Trimming removed 2 bases at V and 1 base at J, with 12 bases between. The CDR3 consists of 15 residues.

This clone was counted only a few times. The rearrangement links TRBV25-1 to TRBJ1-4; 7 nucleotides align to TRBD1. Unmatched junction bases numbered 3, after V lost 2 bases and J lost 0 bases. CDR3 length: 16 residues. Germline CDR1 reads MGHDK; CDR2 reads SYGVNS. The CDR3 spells CASSERQGPTNEKLFF. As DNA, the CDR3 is TGTGCCAGCAGTGAACGACAGGGCCCAACTAATGAAAAACTGTTTTTT.

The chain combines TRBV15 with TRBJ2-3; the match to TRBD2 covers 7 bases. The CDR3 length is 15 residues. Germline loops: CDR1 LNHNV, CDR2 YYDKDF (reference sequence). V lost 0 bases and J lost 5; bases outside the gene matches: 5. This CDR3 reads CATSRDFSGGDTQYF. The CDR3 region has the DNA TGTGCCACCAGCAGAGATTTTTCGGGGGGAGATACGCAGTATTTT.

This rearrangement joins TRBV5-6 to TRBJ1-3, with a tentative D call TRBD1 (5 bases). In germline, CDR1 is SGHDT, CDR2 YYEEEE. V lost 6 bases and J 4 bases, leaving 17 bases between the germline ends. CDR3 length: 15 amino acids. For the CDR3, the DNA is TGTGCCAGCATACCCCGGACAATCGGGGGAAACACCATATATTTT. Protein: CASIPRTIGGNTIYF.

In nucleotides, the CDR3 is TGTGCCACCAGTGATACCGAATTAGGGGGGCAGTACTTC. The encoded protein is CATSDTELGGQYF. This chain links TRBV24-1 with TRBJ2-7; possibly TRBD1 for D (6 bases). Looked up from germline, CDR1 is KGHDR and CDR2 is SFDVKD. Trimming removed 3 bases from V and 9 bases from J, with 14 bases in between. This CDR3 is built from 13 residues.

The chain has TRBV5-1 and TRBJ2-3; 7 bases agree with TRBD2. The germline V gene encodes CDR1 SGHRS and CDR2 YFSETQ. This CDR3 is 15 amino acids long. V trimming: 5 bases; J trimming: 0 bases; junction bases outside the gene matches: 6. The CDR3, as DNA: TGCGCCAGCAGACTGACTAGCACTAGCACAGATACGCAGTATTTT. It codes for CASRLTSTSTDTQYF.

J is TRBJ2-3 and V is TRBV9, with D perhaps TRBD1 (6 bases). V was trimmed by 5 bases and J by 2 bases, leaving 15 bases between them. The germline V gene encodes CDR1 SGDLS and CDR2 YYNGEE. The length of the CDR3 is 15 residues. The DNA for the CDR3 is TGTGCCAGCAGACCCCGGGACACCTTCACAGATACGCAGTATTTT. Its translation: CASRPRDTFTDTQYF. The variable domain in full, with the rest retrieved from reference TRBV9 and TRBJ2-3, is DSGVTQTPKHLITATGQRVTLRCSPRSGDLSVYWYQQSLDQGLQFLIQYYNGEERAKGNILERFSAQQFPDLHSELNLSSLELGDSALYFCASRPRDTFTDTQYFGPGTRLTVL.

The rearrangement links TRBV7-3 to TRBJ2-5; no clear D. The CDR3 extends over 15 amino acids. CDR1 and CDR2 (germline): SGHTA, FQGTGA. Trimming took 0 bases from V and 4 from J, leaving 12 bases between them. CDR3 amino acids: CASSLTRQTGETQYF. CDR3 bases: TGTGCCAGCAGCTTAACCCGGCAGACGGGAGAGACCCAGTACTTC.

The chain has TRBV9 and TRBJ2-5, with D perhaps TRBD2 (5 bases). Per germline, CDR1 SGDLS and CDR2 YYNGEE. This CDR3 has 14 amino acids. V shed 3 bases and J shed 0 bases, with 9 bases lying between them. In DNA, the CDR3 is TGTGCCAGCAGCGACGGACTCAACCAAGAGACCCAGTACTTC. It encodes CASSDGLNQETQYF.

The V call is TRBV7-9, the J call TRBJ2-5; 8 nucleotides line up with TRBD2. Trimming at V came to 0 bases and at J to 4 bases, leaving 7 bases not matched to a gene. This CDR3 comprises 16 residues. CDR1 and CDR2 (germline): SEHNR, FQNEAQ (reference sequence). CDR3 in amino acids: CASSLAPGGILETQYF. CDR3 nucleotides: TGTGCCAGCAGCTTAGCGCCGGGGGGGATCCTAGAGACCCAGTACTTC.

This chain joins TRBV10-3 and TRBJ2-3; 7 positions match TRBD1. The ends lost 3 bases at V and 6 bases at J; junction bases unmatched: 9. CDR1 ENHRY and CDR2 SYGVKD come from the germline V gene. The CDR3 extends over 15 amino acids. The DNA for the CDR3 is TGTGCCATCAGTGAAGGGCAGGGGGATTCTGATACGCAGTATTTT. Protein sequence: CAISEGQGDSDTQYF.

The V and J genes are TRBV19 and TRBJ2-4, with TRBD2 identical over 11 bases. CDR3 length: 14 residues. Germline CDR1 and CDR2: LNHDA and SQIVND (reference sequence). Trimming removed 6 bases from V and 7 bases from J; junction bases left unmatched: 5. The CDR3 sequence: CASSLSGRGNIQYF. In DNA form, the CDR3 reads TGTGCCAGTAGCCTTAGCGGGAGGGGGAACATTCAGTACTTC.

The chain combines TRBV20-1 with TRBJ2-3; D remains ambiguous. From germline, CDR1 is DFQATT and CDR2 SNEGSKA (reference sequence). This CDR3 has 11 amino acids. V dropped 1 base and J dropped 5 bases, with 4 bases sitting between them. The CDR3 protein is CSARGGDTQYF. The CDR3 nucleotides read TGCAGTGCTAGAGGCGGAGATACGCAGTATTTT.

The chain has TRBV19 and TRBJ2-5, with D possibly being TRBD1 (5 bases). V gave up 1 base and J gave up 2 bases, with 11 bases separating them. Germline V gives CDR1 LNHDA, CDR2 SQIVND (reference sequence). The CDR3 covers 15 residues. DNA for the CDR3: TGTGCCAGTAGTATAGCCCTGGCAGGGCAAGAGACCCAGTACTTC. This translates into CASSIALAGQETQYF.